The 10 T cell receptor beta chains given below trace back to one sample, sequenced in a study of metastatic and nonmetastatic thyroid tumors. Prior to thyroid surgery, none of the patients had received any treatment. MiXCR re-clonotyped the PCR reads for TCRdb. The data hold roughly 10,000 clones, with under 40% observed a single time. Sequenced sample: tumor tissue. The source is a female donor with papillary thyroid cancer or a benign thyroid nodule (not recorded which). Some clones in this sample may be carry-over from other donors' samples.

By proportion, this clone is medium-sized. One base away lies a much larger clone, so this may be a sequencing read error. The chain couples TRBV7-9 to TRBJ2-7; tentative D call: TRBD2 (6 bases). Germline CDR1 SEHNR, CDR2 FQNEAQ (reference sequence). V lost 1 base, J lost 4 bases, and 11 bases lay in between. The length of the CDR3 is 14 residues. The CDR3 loop reads CASSLVGGGYEQYF. CDR3 coding DNA: TGTGCCAGCAGCTTAGTGGGGGGTGGGTACGAGCAGTACTTC. Drawing the rest from reference TRBV7-9 and TRBJ2-7, the complete variable domain is DTGVSQNPRHKITKRGQNVTFRCDPISEHNRLYWYRQTLGQGPEFLTYFQNEAQLEKSRLLSDRFSAERPKGSFSTLEIQRTEQGDSAMYLCASSLVGGGYEQYFGPGTRLTVT.

This rearrangement joins TRBV19 to TRBJ1-1, with TRBD1 matching over 7 bases. Trimming took 0 bases from V and 5 from J; bases not matched to a gene: 6. The CDR3 is 15 residues long. Germline V gene lookup returns CDR1 LNHDA and CDR2 SQIVND (reference sequence). The CDR3 region is CASSIDSTGLTEAFF. The DNA for the CDR3 is TGTGCCAGTAGTATAGACTCGACAGGGTTGACTGAAGCTTTCTTT.

In regard to this clone: The junction departs from the called germline gene at one end, perhaps through a read error. V is TRBV29-1 and J is TRBJ2-1; 7 bases are a match to TRBD1. Germline loops: CDR1 SQVTM, CDR2 ANQGSEA. The CDR3 runs 13 residues. The CDR3 protein is CSIKTGPANEQSF. The CDR3 DNA reads as TGCAGCATCAAGACAGGGCCAGCCAATGAGCAGTCCTTC.

A note on this clone: Other DNA sequences in this sample translate to the same CDR3. CDR3 sequence reads: CASSRRENPYEQYF. The CDR3 bases are TGTGCCAGCAGTAGGCGGGAAAATCCCTACGAGCAGTACTTC. The chain joins TRBV27 to TRBJ2-7, with D possibly matching TRBD2 (6 bases). Deletions cut 5 bases from V and 2 bases from J, with 13 bases between. The CDR3 spans 14 residues. Germline V CDR1 and CDR2: MNHEY, SMNVEV (reference sequence).

This clone occurred many times. This rearrangement joins TRBV10-3 to TRBJ2-1; D gene uncertain. Germline assignment: CDR1 ENHRY and CDR2 SYGVKD. V was cut by 2 bases and J by 7 bases, with 3 bases left in between. The CDR3 is 11 residues long. CDR3: CAISERNEQFF. CDR3 nucleotides: TGTGCCATCAGTGAGCGTAATGAGCAGTTCTTC.

This chain joins TRBV7-6 and TRBJ2-1; TRBD1 matches at 8 bases. The CDR3 is made up of 17 amino acids. After removal of 5 bases from V and 5 bases from J, the junction contained 14 bases not matched to a gene. Looked up from germline, CDR1 is SGHVS and CDR2 is FNYEAQ. DNA of the CDR3: TGTGCCAGCAGCCCCACGACAGGGGACCATCCGAACAATGAGCAGTTCTTC. Translation: CASSPTTGDHPNNEQFF.

The chain is built from TRBV20-1 and TRBJ1-1; 8 bases line up with TRBD1. The CDR3 totals 12 residues. The germline CDR1 and CDR2 sequences are DFQATT and SNEGSKA (reference sequence). V dropped 2 bases and J dropped 8; count of bases not matched to a gene: 4. The CDR3 sequence: CSARQGAREAFF. The CDR3 coding sequence is TGCAGTGCTAGACAGGGGGCCAGGGAAGCTTTCTTT.

The chain links TRBV2 to TRBJ1-2; D unclear. The V end was cut by 2 bases, the J end by 5 bases, with 12 bases between. The CDR3 extends over 14 amino acids. From germline, CDR1 is SNHLY and CDR2 FYNNEI. CDR3 in amino acids: CASSETRRPYGYTF. The CDR3 bases are TGTGCCAGCAGTGAAACCCGCCGTCCTTATGGCTACACCTTC.

This clone is medium-sized (0.01 to 0.1%) within its sample. The V call is TRBV3-1, the J call TRBJ2-2; 15 bases map to TRBD2. Germline assignment: CDR1 LGHDT and CDR2 YNNKEL (reference sequence). V lost 4 bases and J lost 4; bases outside the gene matches: 10. The CDR3 totals 19 residues. CDR3 region: CASSPWTSGGADITGELFF. The CDR3 nucleotides read TGTGCCAGCAGCCCCTGGACTAGCGGGGGGGCCGATATCACCGGGGAGCTGTTTTTT.

V gene TRBV20-1 combines with J gene TRBJ1-1; TRBD1 agrees at 9 bases. This CDR3 contains 14 residues. The V gene end was trimmed by 6 bases and the J gene end by 4 bases; junction bases not matched to a gene: 9. The germline gives CDR1 DFQATT, CDR2 SNEGSKA (reference sequence). CDR3 in amino acids: CSAGDRVFGTEAFF. As DNA, the CDR3 is TGCAGTGCAGGGGACAGGGTCTTTGGCACTGAAGCTTTCTTT.